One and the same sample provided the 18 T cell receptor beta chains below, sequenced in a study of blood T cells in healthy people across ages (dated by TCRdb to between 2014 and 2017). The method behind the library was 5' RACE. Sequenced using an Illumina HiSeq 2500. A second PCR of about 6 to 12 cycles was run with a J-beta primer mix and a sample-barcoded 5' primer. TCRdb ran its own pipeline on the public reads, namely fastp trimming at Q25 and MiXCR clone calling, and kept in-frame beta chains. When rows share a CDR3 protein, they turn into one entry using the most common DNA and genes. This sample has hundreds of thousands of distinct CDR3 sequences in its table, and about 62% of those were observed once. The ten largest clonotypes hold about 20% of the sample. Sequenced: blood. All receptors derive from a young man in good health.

CDR3 region: CASSEEGPASYEQYF. CDR3 nucleotides: TGTGCCAGCAGTGAAGAGGGGCCGGCCTCCTACGAGCAGTACTTC. This chain links TRBV2 with TRBJ2-7; TRBD1 might be the D (5 bases). Germline CDR1 is SNHLY and CDR2 is FYNNEI. Between the trimmed V and J ends, which lost 1 base and 0 bases, there was a span of 10 bases. The CDR3 consists of 15 residues.

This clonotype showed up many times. The CDR3 loop reads CSARDFGYRSNEQFF. As DNA, the CDR3 is TGCAGTGCTAGAGATTTCGGGTATCGATCCAATGAGCAGTTCTTC. This chain joins TRBV20-1 and TRBJ2-1; D ambiguous. CDR3 length equals 15 residues. V was shortened by 0 bases and J by 6 bases, with 15 bases between the two germline ends. Per germline, CDR1 DFQATT and CDR2 SNEGSKA (reference sequence).

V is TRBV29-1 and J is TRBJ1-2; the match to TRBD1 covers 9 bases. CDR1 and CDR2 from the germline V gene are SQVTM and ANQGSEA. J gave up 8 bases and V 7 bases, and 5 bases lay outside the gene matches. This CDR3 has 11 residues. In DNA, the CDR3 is TGCAGCGCGGGACAGGGTGAGGGCTACACCTTC. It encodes CSAGQGEGYTF. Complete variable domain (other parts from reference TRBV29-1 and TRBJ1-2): SAVISQKPSRDICQRGTSLTIQCQVDSQVTMMFWYRQQPGQSLTLIATANQGSEATYESGFVIDKFPISRPNLTFSTLTVSNMSPEDSSIYLCSAGQGEGYTFGSGTRLTVV.

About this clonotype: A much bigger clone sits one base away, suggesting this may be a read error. DNA of the CDR3: TGTGCCAGCAGCCCCCAGGGTATTAGTGTGGAGACCCAGTTCTTC. As protein: CASSPQGISVETQFF. The chain has TRBV11-2 and TRBJ2-1; TRBD1 might be the D (5 bases). Germline V gives CDR1 SGHAT, CDR2 FQNNGV. This CDR3 contains 15 residues. With 5 bases removed from V and 13 bases from J, the gap between germline ends came to 24 bases.

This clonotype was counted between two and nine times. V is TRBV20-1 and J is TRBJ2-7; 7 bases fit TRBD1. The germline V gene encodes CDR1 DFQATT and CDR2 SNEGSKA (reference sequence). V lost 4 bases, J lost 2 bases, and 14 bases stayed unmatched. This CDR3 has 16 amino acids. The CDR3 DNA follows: TGCAGTGCTACCAAAGATCTGGGACAGTATACCTACGAGCAGTACTTC. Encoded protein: CSATKDLGQYTYEQYF.

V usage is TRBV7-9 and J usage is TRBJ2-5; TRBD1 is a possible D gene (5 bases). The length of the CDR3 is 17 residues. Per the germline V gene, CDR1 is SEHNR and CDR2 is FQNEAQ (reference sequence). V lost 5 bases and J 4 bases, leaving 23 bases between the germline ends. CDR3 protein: CASSQNYNSGMGETQYF. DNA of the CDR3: TGTGCCAGCAGCCAAAATTACAACTCAGGGATGGGAGAGACCCAGTACTTC.

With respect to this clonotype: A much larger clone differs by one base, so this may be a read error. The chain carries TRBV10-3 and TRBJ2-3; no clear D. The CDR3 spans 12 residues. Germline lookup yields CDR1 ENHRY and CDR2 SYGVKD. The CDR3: CAVSAQRGTQYF. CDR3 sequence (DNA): TGTGCCGTCAGTGCGCAGCGTGGGACGCAGTATTTT.

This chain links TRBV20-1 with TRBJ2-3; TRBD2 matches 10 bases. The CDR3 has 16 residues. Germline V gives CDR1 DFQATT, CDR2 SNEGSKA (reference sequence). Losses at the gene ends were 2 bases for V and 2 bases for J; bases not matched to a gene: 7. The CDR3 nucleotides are TGCAGTGCTAGATCTCTAAGCGGGGGGGACACAGATACGCAGTATTTT. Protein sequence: CSARSLSGGDTDTQYF.

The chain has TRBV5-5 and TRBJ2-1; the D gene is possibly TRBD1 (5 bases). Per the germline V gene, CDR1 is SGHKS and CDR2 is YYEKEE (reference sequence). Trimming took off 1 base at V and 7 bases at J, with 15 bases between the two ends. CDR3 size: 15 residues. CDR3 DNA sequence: TGTGCCAGCAGCTTGTGGGTTCTCAGGGAAAATGAGCAGTTCTTC. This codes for CASSLWVLRENEQFF.

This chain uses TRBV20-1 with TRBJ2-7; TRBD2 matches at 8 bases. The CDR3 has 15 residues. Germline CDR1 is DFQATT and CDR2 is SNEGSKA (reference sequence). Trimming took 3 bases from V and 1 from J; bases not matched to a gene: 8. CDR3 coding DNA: TGCAGTGCTAGTTTAGCGGGAAAGCGTTCCTACGAGCAGTACTTC. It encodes CSASLAGKRSYEQYF.

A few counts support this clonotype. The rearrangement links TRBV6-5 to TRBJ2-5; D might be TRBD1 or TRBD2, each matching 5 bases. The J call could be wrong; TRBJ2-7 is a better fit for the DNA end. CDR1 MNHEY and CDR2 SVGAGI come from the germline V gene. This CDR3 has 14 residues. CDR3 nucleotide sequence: TGTGCCAGCGGGCGACTATCAGGGTCCCGCGAGCAGTACTTC. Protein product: CASGRLSGSREQYF.

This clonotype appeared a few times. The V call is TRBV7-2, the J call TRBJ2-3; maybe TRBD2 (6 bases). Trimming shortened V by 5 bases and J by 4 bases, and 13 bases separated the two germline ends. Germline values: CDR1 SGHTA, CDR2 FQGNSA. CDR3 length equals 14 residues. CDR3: CASSPRGAADTQYF. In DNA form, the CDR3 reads TGTGCCAGCAGCCCCCGCGGGGCGGCAGATACGCAGTATTTT.

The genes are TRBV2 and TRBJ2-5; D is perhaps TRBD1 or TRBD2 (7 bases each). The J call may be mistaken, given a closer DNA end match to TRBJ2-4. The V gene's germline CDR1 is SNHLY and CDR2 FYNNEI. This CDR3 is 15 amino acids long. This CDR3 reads CASTTGRGSKNIQYF. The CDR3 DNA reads TGTGCCAGCACGACAGGGAGGGGATCCAAAAACATTCAGTACTTC.

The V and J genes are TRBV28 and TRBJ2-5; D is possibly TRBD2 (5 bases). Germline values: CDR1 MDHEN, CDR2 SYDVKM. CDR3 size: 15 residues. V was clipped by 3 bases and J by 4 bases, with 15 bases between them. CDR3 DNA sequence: TGTGCCAGCAGTTTTCTAGCTTCAGTTGGAGAGACCCAGTACTTC. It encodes CASSFLASVGETQYF.

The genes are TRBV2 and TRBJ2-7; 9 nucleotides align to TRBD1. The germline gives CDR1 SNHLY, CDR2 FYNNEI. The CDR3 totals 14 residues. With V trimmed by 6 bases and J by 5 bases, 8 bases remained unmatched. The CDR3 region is CASRPGTGNHEQYF. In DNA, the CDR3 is TGTGCCAGCAGACCCGGGACAGGGAACCACGAGCAGTACTTC.

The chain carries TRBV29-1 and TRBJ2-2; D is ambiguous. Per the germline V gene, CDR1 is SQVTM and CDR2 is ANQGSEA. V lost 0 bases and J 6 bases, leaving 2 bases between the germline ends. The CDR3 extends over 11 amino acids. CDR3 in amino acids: CSVEDSGELFF. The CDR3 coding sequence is TGCAGCGTTGAAGACTCCGGGGAGCTGTTTTTT.

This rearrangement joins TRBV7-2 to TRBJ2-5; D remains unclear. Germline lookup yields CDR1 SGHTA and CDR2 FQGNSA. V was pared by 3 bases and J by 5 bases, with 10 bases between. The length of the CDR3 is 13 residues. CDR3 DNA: TGTGCCAGCAGCTTTGGGCCCCTTGAGACCCAGTACTTC. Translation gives CASSFGPLETQYF.

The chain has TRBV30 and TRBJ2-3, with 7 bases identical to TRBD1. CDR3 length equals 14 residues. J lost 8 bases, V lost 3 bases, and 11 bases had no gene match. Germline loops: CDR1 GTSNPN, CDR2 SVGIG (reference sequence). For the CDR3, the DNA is TGTGCCTGGAGCGCACAGGGGACCCCGGGTACGCAGTATTTT. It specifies CAWSAQGTPGTQYF.